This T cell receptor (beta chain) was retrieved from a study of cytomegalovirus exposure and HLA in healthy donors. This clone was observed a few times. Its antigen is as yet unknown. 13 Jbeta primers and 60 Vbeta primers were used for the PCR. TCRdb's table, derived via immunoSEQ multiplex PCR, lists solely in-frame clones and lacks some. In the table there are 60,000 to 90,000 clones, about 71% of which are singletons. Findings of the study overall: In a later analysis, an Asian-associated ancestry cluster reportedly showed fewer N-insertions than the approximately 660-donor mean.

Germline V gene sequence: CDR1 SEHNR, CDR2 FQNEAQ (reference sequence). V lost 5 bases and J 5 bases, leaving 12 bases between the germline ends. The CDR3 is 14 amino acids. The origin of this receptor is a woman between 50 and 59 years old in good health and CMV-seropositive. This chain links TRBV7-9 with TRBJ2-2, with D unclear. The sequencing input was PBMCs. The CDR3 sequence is CASSKIPGTGELFF. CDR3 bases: TGTGCCAGCAGCAAGATTCCCGGGACCGGGGAGCTGTTTTTT.